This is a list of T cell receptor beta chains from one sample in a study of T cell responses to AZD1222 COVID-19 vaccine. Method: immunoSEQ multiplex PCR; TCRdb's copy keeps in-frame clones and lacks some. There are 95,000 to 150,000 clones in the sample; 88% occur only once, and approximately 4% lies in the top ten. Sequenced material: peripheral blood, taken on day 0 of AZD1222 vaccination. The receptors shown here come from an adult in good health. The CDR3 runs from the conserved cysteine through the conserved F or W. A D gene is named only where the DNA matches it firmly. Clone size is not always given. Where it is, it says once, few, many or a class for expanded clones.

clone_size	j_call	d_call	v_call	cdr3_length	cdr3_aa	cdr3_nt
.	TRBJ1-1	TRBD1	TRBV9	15	CASSSRTGEGTEAFF	TGTGCCAGCAGCTCCCGGACAGGGGAGGGAACTGAAGCTTTCTTT
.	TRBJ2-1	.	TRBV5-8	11	CASSWGREQFF	TGTGCCAGCAGCTGGGGGCGGGAGCAGTTCTTC
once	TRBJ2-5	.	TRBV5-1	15	CASSLGQVSQETQYF	TGCGCCAGCAGCTTGGGACAGGTCAGCCAAGAGACCCAGTACTTC
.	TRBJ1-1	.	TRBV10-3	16	CAISEGYLGGGTEAFF	TGTGCCATCAGTGAGGGGTACCTGGGCGGGGGCACTGAAGCTTTCTTT
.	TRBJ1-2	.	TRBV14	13	CASSQNLDYGYTF	TGTGCCAGCAGCCAAAACTTGGACTATGGCTACACCTTC
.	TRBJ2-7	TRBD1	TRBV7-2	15	CASSKSVDRGYEQYF	TGTGCCAGCAGCAAATCCGTGGACAGGGGATACGAGCAGTACTTC
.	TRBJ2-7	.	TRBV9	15	CASSVGGGSTYEQYF	TGTGCCAGCAGCGTAGGTGGCGGATCCACCTACGAGCAGTACTTC
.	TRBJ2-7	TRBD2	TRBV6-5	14	CANILAGSTYEQYF	TGTGCCAATATACTAGCGGGAAGTACCTACGAGCAGTACTTC
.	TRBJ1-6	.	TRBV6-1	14	CASSEDVRNSPLHF	TGTGCCAGCAGTGAAGATGTGAGGAATTCACCCCTCCACTTT
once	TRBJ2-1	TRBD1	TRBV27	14	CASSLAGQGGEQFF	TGTGCCAGCAGTCTAGCGGGACAGGGGGGGGAGCAGTTCTTC
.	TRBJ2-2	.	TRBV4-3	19	CASSQDWGRGRTNTGELFF	TGCGCCAGCAGCCAAGATTGGGGAAGGGGCAGGACGAACACCGGGGAGCTGTTTTTT
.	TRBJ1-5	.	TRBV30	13	CAWSPAGNQPQHF	TGTGCCTGGTCCCCAGCGGGGAATCAGCCCCAGCATTTT
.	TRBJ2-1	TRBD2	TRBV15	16	CATSRGLAGSHNEQFF	TGTGCCACCAGCAGAGGACTAGCGGGCAGCCACAATGAGCAGTTCTTC
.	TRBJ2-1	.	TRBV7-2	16	CASSLEGGPTYNEQFF	TGTGCCAGCAGCTTAGAGGGGGGGCCGACTTACAATGAGCAGTTCTTC
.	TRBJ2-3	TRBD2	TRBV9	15	CASSATGLAGRTQYF	TGTGCCAGCAGCGCCACTGGACTAGCGGGACGCACGCAGTATTTT
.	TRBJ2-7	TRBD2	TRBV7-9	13	CASSLTASGGTYF	TGTGCCAGCAGCTTAACGGCTAGCGGGGGGACGTACTTC
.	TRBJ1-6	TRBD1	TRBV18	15	CASSPGTGRNSPLHF	TGTGCCAGCTCACCAGGGACAGGGCGTAATTCACCCCTCCACTTT
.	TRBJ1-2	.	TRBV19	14	CASSTPGRNYGYTF	TGTGCCAGTAGTACCCCGGGACGGAACTATGGCTACACCTTC
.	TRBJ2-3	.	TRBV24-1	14	CATSDPSPVDTQYF	TGTGCCACCAGTGACCCATCCCCCGTGGATACGCAGTATTTT
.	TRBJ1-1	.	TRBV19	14	CASSTASGNTEAFF	TGTGCCAGTAGTACCGCCTCGGGGAACACTGAAGCTTTCTTT
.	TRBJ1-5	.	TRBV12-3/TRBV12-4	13	CASGPMGFQPQHF	TGTGCCAGCGGACCTATGGGGTTTCAGCCCCAGCATTTT
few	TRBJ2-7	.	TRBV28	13	CASTTGSSYEQYF	TGTGCCAGCACAACTGGCAGCTCCTACGAGCAGTACTTC
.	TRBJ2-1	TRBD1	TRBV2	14	CARSTGGSYNEQFF	TGTGCCAGATCGACAGGGGGCTCCTACAATGAGCAGTTCTTC
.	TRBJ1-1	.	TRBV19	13	CASQGNMNTEAFF	TGTGCCAGTCAGGGGAACATGAACACTGAAGCTTTCTTT
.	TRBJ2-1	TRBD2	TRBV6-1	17	CASSEGTSGALYNEQFF	TGTGCCAGCAGTGAAGGAACTAGCGGGGCGCTCTACAATGAGCAGTTCTTC
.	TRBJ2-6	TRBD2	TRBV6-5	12	CAGGGGANVLTF	TGTGCCGGCGGGGGTGGGGCCAACGTCCTGACTTTC
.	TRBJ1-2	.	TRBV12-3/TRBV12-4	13	CASTRDGSYGYTF	TGTGCCAGCACCCGGGACGGCTCCTATGGCTACACCTTC
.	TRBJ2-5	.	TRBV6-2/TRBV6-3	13	CASSYQELETQYF	TGTGCCAGCAGTTACCAGGAATTGGAGACCCAGTACTTC
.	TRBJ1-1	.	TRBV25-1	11	CASSIRTAAFF	TGTGCCAGCAGTATAAGGACAGCCGCTTTCTTT
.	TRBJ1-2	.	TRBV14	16	CASSQEGPQGRYGYTF	TGTGCCAGCAGCCAAGAAGGCCCGCAGGGACGCTATGGCTACACCTTC